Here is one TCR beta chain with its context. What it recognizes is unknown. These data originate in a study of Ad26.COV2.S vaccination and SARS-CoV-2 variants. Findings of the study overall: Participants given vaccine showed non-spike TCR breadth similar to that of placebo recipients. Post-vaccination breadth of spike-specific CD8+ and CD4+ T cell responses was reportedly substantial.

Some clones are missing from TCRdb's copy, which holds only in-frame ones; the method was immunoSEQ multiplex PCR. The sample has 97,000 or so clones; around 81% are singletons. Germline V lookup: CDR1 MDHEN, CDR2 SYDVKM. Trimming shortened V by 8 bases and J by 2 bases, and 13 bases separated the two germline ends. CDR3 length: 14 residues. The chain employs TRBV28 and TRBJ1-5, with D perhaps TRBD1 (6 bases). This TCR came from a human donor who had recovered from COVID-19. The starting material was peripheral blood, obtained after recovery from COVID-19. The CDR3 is CASESGGGNQPQHF. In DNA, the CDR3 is TGTGCCAGCGAGTCTGGGGGCGGCAATCAGCCCCAGCATTTT. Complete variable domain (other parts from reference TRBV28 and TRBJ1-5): DVKVTQSSRYLVKRTGEKVFLECVQDMDHENMFWYRQDPGLGLRLIYFSYDVKMKEKGDIPEGYSVSREKKERFSLILESASTNQTSMYLCASESGGGNQPQHFGDGTRLSIL.